The entry below gives a single T cell receptor (beta chain) sequence along with its context. Its antigen is still unknown. This sample is drawn from a study of OX40 agonist ivuxolimab in advanced cancers. Study context: Three patients, one with hepatocellular carcinoma and two with cutaneous melanoma, achieved partial responses.

The CDR3 consists of 9 residues. The V gene's germline CDR1 is DFQATT and CDR2 SNEGSKA (reference sequence). V shed 8 bases and J shed 12 bases, with 14 bases lying between them. Notes on the study in general: Among the lowest peripheral clonal expansion occurred in 0.1-3.0 mg/kg partial responders.

This table comes from immunoSEQ multiplex PCR, and its TCRdb copy is limited to in-frame clones, with some not included. The table records 90,000 or so clones, approximately 90% of them present only once. This receptor was identified in an adult with an advanced solid tumor such as melanoma, head and neck, liver or kidney cancer. The sample in question was CD4+ or CD8+ T cells sorted from blood, obtained in a trial of the OX40 agonist ivuxolimab. The chain combines TRBV20-1 with TRBJ2-7, with TRBD1 as a possible D gene (5 bases). The CDR3 loop reads CSPADSGYF. The CDR3 DNA is TGCAGTCCCGCCGACAGTGGGTACTTC.